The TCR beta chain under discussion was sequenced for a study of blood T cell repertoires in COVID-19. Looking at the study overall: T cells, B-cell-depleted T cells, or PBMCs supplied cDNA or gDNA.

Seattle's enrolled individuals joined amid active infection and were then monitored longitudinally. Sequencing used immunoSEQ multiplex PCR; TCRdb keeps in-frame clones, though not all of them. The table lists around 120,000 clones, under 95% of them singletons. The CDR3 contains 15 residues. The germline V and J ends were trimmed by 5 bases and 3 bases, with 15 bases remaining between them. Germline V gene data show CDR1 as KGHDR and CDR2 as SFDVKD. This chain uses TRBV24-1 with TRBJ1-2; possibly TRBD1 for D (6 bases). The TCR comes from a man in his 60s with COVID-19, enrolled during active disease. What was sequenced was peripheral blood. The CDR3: CATSVPGASYYGYTF. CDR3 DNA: TGTGCCACCAGTGTTCCAGGGGCCTCCTACTATGGCTACACCTTC.